These T cell receptor beta chains were read from a single sample in a study of cytomegalovirus exposure and HLA in healthy donors. Data came from immunoSEQ multiplex PCR; TCRdb stores just in-frame clones and leaves some out. The sample carries roughly 150,000 clones, over 70% recorded once. Material: PBMCs. These receptor sequences come from a woman in her 40s in good health and CMV-seronegative. Each CDR3 is given with its conserved first and last residue. D genes are given only for firm matches. Some rows mark clone size as missing; the rest say once, few, many or name a class of expanded clone.

V	D	J	size	DNA	CDR3
TRBV29-1	NA	TRBJ2-5	NA	TGCAGCCTGAGGACTAATAGTATGGAGACCCAGTACTTC	CSLRTNSMETQYF
TRBV7-9	TRBD1	TRBJ1-2	NA	TGTGCCAGCAGCCCAGTGGTAGGGGGCGACGGCTACACCTTC	CASSPVVGGDGYTF
TRBV12-5	NA	TRBJ2-5	NA	TGTGCTAGTGGTCCTGCCGTGGGCAGCATCCAAGAGACCCAGTACTTC	CASGPAVGSIQETQYF
TRBV4-3	TRBD2	TRBJ2-7	NA	TGCGCCAGCAGCCAAGAGAGTCCTCGCGCGGGGGCCTACGAGCAGTACTTC	CASSQESPRAGAYEQYF
TRBV7-9	TRBD1	TRBJ1-1	few	TGTGCCAGCAGCTCGGCCGCGACAGGGGTTACTGAAGCTTTCTTT	CASSSAATGVTEAFF
TRBV7-9	NA	TRBJ2-5	NA	TGTGCCAGCAGCTTAGGGTGGGGCAGGGACCAAGAGACCCAGTACTTC	CASSLGWGRDQETQYF
TRBV18	NA	TRBJ2-7	NA	TGTGCCAGCTCAGAAGCGGGCCCCTCCTACGAGCAGTACTTC	CASSEAGPSYEQYF
TRBV5-1	NA	TRBJ2-1	NA	TGCGCCAGCAGCGCCCCAGTAATCCGAAACAATGAGCAGTTCTTC	CASSAPVIRNNEQFF
TRBV11-3	NA	TRBJ2-6	NA	TGTGCCAGCAGCTTTTCATCGGCGGGGGCCTCTGGGGCCAACGTCCTGACTTTC	CASSFSSAGASGANVLTF
TRBV6-4	TRBD1	TRBJ1-2	NA	TGTGCCAGCAGTGACAAGGGGGCGGTCTATGGCTACACCTTC	CASSDKGAVYGYTF
TRBV6-1	TRBD1	TRBJ1-5	NA	TGTGCCAGCACGATTGGCAGGGGGGGCAATCAGCCCCAGCATTTT	CASTIGRGGNQPQHF
TRBV28	TRBD1	TRBJ2-7	NA	TGTGCCAGCAGTTTTTTTTTCGCGGACAGGGGGCGCGAGCAGTACTTC	CASSFFFADRGREQYF
TRBV5-6	TRBD1	TRBJ2-5	NA	TGTGCCAGCAGCTCCGGACAGGCGACCTACCAAGAGACCCAGTACTTC	CASSSGQATYQETQYF
TRBV7-2	TRBD1	TRBJ1-6	NA	TGTGCCAGCAGCAGTATGACAGGGAGGAGGAGTTCACCCCTCCACTTT	CASSSMTGRRSSPLHF
TRBV4-3	NA	TRBJ2-1	NA	TGCGCCAGCAGCCAAGAATTGGCAGGGTGGGGCAATGAGCAGTTCTTC	CASSQELAGWGNEQFF
TRBV10-3	TRBD2	TRBJ2-3	NA	TGTGCCATCAGTGCCGGGGGGGGCCGCACAGATACGCAGTATTTT	CAISAGGGRTDTQYF
TRBV6-1	NA	TRBJ1-1	NA	TGTGCCAGCAGTGGACCGGGTGAAGCTTTCTTT	CASSGPGEAFF
TRBV7-9	NA	TRBJ2-2	NA	TGTTCCAGCAGCTCGCCAGGGAAGGGCACCGGGGAGCTGTTTTTT	CSSSSPGKGTGELFF
TRBV11-2	TRBD1	TRBJ1-3	NA	TGTGCCAGCAGCTTCCAGGGGGCTGGAAACACCATATATTTT	CASSFQGAGNTIYF
TRBV6-5	TRBD1	TRBJ1-1	NA	TGTGCCAGCAGTTACGCCAGGGGGCGGATCACTGAAGCTTTCTTT	CASSYARGRITEAFF
TRBV7-6	NA	TRBJ2-5	NA	TGTGCCAGCGCAGGGTGGCAGAGGACCCAGTACTTC	CASAGWQRTQYF
TRBV7-9	NA	TRBJ2-5	NA	TGTGCCAGCAGGAGGACAGTGAGTGGATCTCAAGAGACCCAGTACTTC	CASRRTVSGSQETQYF
TRBV19	TRBD1	TRBJ2-7	NA	TGTGCCACCTCCCCGGGACAGGGAGACTACGAGCAGTACTTC	CATSPGQGDYEQYF
TRBV28	NA	TRBJ1-6	NA	TGTGCCAGCAGACTTGAACCTTTTTCACCCCTCCACTTT	CASRLEPFSPLHF
TRBV7-2	NA	TRBJ1-1	NA	TGTGCCAGCAGCTTACAAGGAGGTATCACTGAAGCTTTCTTT	CASSLQGGITEAFF
TRBV6-1	NA	TRBJ2-5	NA	TGTGCCAGCAGTGGTTATTACAGAAAGCAGTACTTC	CASSGYYRKQYF
TRBV9	TRBD2	TRBJ2-7	NA	TGTGCCAGCAGCGTGGATAGCGGGAGTTACGAGCAGTACTTC	CASSVDSGSYEQYF
TRBV27	TRBD2	TRBJ2-5	once	TGTGCCAGCAGTTGGGCCGGGACTAGCGGGGGGGCAACGTGGGAGACCCAGTACTTC	CASSWAGTSGGATWETQYF
TRBV5-6	NA	TRBJ1-5	NA	TGTGCCAGCAGTCCGGGGGTGAATAGCAATCAGCCCCAGCATTTT	CASSPGVNSNQPQHF
TRBV4-1	NA	TRBJ1-2	NA	TGCGCCAGCAGCCAAGATCTGGCAGGGTACTATGGCTACACCTTC	CASSQDLAGYYGYTF
TRBV18	NA	TRBJ1-3	NA	TGTGCCAGCTCACCTAACTCTCCCGGGGACTCTGGAAACACCATATATTTT	CASSPNSPGDSGNTIYF
TRBV7-9	TRBD1	TRBJ1-6	NA	TGTGCCAGCAGCCATACAGGGGCCCATAATTCACCCCTCCACTTT	CASSHTGAHNSPLHF